The 26 T cell receptor beta chains below all came from one sample that was sequenced in a study of cytomegalovirus exposure and HLA in healthy donors. 13 Jbeta primers and 60 Vbeta primers were used for the PCR. The assay was immunoSEQ multiplex PCR, and TCRdb's table has in-frame clones only and misses some. The sample includes around 120,000 clones, around three quarters of them seen just once. The sample was PBMCs. The origin of the receptors is a man over 45 in good health and CMV-seropositive.

The chain has TRBV5-1 and TRBJ1-1; a possible D gene is TRBD1 (5 bases). This CDR3 comprises 13 residues. Germline V gene lookup returns CDR1 SGHRS and CDR2 YFSETQ. V lost 6 bases and J lost 6, with 15 bases in between. The CDR3 sequence: CASTEGVGPEAFF. CDR3 nucleotide sequence: TGCGCCAGCACGGAAGGGGTGGGTCCTGAAGCTTTCTTT.

The chain links TRBV28 to TRBJ1-5; D uncertain. Looked up from germline, CDR1 is MDHEN and CDR2 is SYDVKM. The CDR3 is made up of 12 amino acids. V was clipped by 1 base and J by 7 bases, with 5 bases between them. CDR3 protein: CASSLYSQPQHF. The CDR3 DNA follows: TGTGCCAGCAGTTTATATAGCCAGCCCCAGCATTTT.

This chain uses TRBV5-6 with TRBJ2-2; the match to TRBD1 covers 7 bases. Trimming at V came to 8 bases and at J to 6 bases, leaving 13 bases not matched to a gene. The V gene's germline CDR1 is SGHDT and CDR2 YYEEEE. The CDR3 contains 15 residues. CDR3 DNA: TGTGCCAGTCACAGGGACAGTAAATGGGCCGGGGAGCTGTTTTTT. Translation gives CASHRDSKWAGELFF.

On this clone itself: Additional DNA sequences in this sample encode the identical CDR3. The rearrangement links TRBV4-1 to TRBJ2-7; D possibly corresponds to TRBD1 (5 bases). The V gene lost 0 bases and the J gene lost 3 bases, with 9 bases spanning the gap. The CDR3 extends over 14 amino acids. Germline V gives CDR1 MGHRA, CDR2 YSYEKL. CDR3 amino acids: CASSQDPQGYEQYF. The CDR3 DNA reads as TGCGCCAGCAGCCAAGACCCCCAGGGCTACGAGCAGTACTTC.

The chain couples TRBV18 to TRBJ1-2; no firm D call. The CDR3 is 14 residues long. With 0 bases removed from V and 8 bases from J, the gap between germline ends came to 13 bases. Germline loops: CDR1 KGHSH, CDR2 LQKENI. As DNA, the CDR3 is TGTGCCAGCTCACCACCGGGCAGGTTTGGCGGCTACACCTTC. This sequence encodes CASSPPGRFGGYTF.

V usage is TRBV5-6 and J usage is TRBJ1-2; 8 bases match TRBD1. With 0 bases clipped from V and 6 bases from J, the junction kept 4 bases outside the gene matches. Germline CDR1 reads SGHDT; CDR2 reads YYEEEE. There are 14 residues in the CDR3. Here the CDR3 reads CASSLAGGSNGYTF. The CDR3 nucleotides read TGTGCCAGCAGCTTGGCAGGGGGCTCGAATGGCTACACCTTC.

J is TRBJ2-3 and V is TRBV5-1, with a possible D match to TRBD2 (6 bases). Germline CDR1 SGHRS, CDR2 YFSETQ. This CDR3 has 16 amino acids. The V and J ends lost 4 bases and 0 bases respectively, with 15 bases between them. The CDR3 bases are TGCGCCAGCAGCAACTTAGGCGGGACGAGCACAGATACGCAGTATTTT. Its translation is CASSNLGGTSTDTQYF.

The chain couples TRBV18 to TRBJ2-1, with unresolved D. Germline CDR1 and CDR2: KGHSH and LQKENI. The CDR3 consists of 15 residues. V dropped 3 bases and J dropped 7 bases, with 16 bases sitting between them. Here the CDR3 DNA reads TGTGCCAGCTCACCGGCTGGCACCTACGGGAATGAGCAGTTCTTC. It encodes CASSPAGTYGNEQFF.

V gene TRBV4-1 combines with J gene TRBJ2-1; D remains unclear. The CDR3 spans 14 residues. The V gene's germline CDR1 is MGHRA and CDR2 YSYEKL. V was pared by 2 bases and J by 5 bases, with 10 bases between. CDR3 protein: CASSQPLLDNEQFF. DNA of the CDR3: TGCGCCAGCAGCCAACCCTTATTAGACAATGAGCAGTTCTTC.

This clone was seen a few times. The genes are TRBV4-3 and TRBJ1-3; 8 positions match TRBD1. This CDR3 is 17 amino acids long. CDR1 is LGHNA and CDR2 is YSLEER in the germline V gene. With V trimmed by 0 bases and J by 3 bases, 7 bases remained unmatched. This chain's CDR3 is CASSQEFQGASGNTIYF. The CDR3 nucleotides read TGCGCCAGCAGCCAAGAGTTTCAGGGGGCTAGTGGAAACACCATATATTTT.

This clone was detected a few times. This chain uses TRBV19 with TRBJ2-5, with no clear D. Germline CDR1 reads LNHDA; CDR2 reads SQIVND (reference sequence). V was trimmed by 7 bases and J by 7 bases, leaving 10 bases between them. This CDR3 spans 11 amino acids. Here the CDR3 reads CASITPRTQYF. In DNA, the CDR3 is TGTGCCAGTATCACACCCCGGACCCAGTACTTC.

The V call is TRBV30, the J call TRBJ2-7; 9 positions match TRBD1. Trimming removed 8 bases from V and 0 bases from J; junction bases left unmatched: 2. The CDR3 extends over 12 amino acids. Germline V CDR1 and CDR2: GTSNPN, SVGIG (reference sequence). CDR3 nucleotide sequence: TGTGCCGCGGACAGGGGCTCCTACGAGCAGTACTTC. It specifies CAADRGSYEQYF.

The rearrangement joins TRBV4-3 to TRBJ2-1, with 9 positions matching TRBD2. J was trimmed by 13 bases and V by 1 base; bases with no gene match: 11. CDR3 length equals 15 residues. Germline V gene data show CDR1 as LGHNA and CDR2 as YSLEER. The CDR3 spells CASSQALAGRVAQFF. CDR3 in DNA: TGCGCCAGCAGCCAAGCACTAGCGGGCAGGGTCGCCCAGTTCTTC.

This chain uses TRBV9 with TRBJ2-2; 8 nucleotides line up with TRBD1. Trimming cost V 3 bases and J 2 bases; bases outside gene matches: 3. This CDR3 is built from 15 residues. Germline CDR1 and CDR2: SGDLS and YYNGEE. The CDR3 nucleotides are TGTGCCAGCAGCGCGACAGGGGCAAACACCGGGGAGCTGTTTTTT. This encodes CASSATGANTGELFF.

The rearrangement uses TRBV6-5 and TRBJ2-7; possibly TRBD2 for D (6 bases). The CDR3 is made up of 16 amino acids. CDR1 MNHEY and CDR2 SVGAGI come from the germline V gene. The V gene lost 3 bases and the J gene lost 2 bases, with 17 bases spanning the gap. The CDR3 DNA follows: TGTGCCAGCAGTTATGCGGTCGGGAGAGTTCCCTACGAGCAGTACTTC. As protein: CASSYAVGRVPYEQYF.

This chain links TRBV6-5 with TRBJ2-7, with D perhaps matching TRBD2 (5 bases). Germline V CDR1 and CDR2: MNHEY, SVGAGI. This CDR3 has 14 residues. V was trimmed by 5 bases and J by 5 bases, leaving 16 bases between them. The CDR3 nucleotides are TGTGCCAGCAGTCGTATGGGAGTTAGAGACGAGCAGTACTTC. This gives the protein CASSRMGVRDEQYF.

V gene TRBV6-6 combines with J gene TRBJ1-4; D perhaps matches TRBD1 (5 bases). V was shortened by 6 bases and J by 3 bases, with 14 bases between the two germline ends. Germline V CDR1 and CDR2: MNHNY, SVGAGI (reference sequence). This CDR3 is 15 amino acids long. The CDR3 DNA follows: TGTGCCAGCAGCCCACAGACAGTGGCTAATGAAAAACTGTTTTTT. It specifies CASSPQTVANEKLFF.

The rearrangement links TRBV7-7 to TRBJ1-5; D is uncertain. CDR3 size: 16 residues. V lost 3 bases and J lost 1, with 13 bases in between. Germline-derived CDR1 and CDR2 are SSHAT and FNYEAQ (reference sequence). CDR3 nucleotide sequence: TGTGCCAGCAGCTTCGAATCCACAGAGAGCAATCAGCCCCAGCATTTT. This sequence encodes CASSFESTESNQPQHF.

V is TRBV30 and J is TRBJ1-4, with 7 positions matching TRBD1. CDR1 and CDR2 (germline): GTSNPN, SVGIG (reference sequence). CDR3 size: 11 residues. Trimming removed 4 bases from V and 10 bases from J; junction bases left unmatched: 3. CDR3 in amino acids: CAWNRGGKLFF. The DNA of the CDR3 is TGTGCCTGGAACAGGGGCGGAAAACTGTTTTTT.

The chain carries TRBV10-3 and TRBJ2-2; 8 positions agree with TRBD1. The CDR3 runs to 15 residues. Trimming at V came to 8 bases and at J to 2 bases, leaving 7 bases not matched to a gene. The germline V gene encodes CDR1 ENHRY and CDR2 SYGVKD. The CDR3 reads CAIGTGTGNTGELFF. The CDR3 DNA follows: TGTGCCATCGGGACCGGGACAGGAAACACCGGGGAGCTGTTTTTT.

V usage is TRBV7-2 and J usage is TRBJ1-1; the match to TRBD1 covers 7 bases. This CDR3 has 15 residues. The germline V gene has CDR1 SGHTA and CDR2 FQGNSA. Trimming took 7 bases from V and 5 from J; bases not matched to a gene: 13. The CDR3 region has the DNA TGTGCCAGCACCACCCAAGGGGGCGCATTAACTGAAGCTTTCTTT. Amino acids: CASTTQGGALTEAFF.

This chain connects TRBV6-5 to TRBJ2-7, with 8 nucleotides matching TRBD1. This CDR3 is 15 amino acids long. Germline CDR1 reads MNHEY; CDR2 reads SVGAGI. With V trimmed by 7 bases and J by 2 bases, 10 bases remained unmatched. The CDR3 DNA sequence: TGTGCCAGCACCCGGAAGGCAGGGGGCGCCTACGAGCAGTACTTC. Its protein is CASTRKAGGAYEQYF.

The J gene is TRBJ1-5, the V gene TRBV28; D is uncertain. This CDR3 contains 16 residues. Germline loops: CDR1 MDHEN, CDR2 SYDVKM. The V end lost 7 bases, the J end lost 2 bases, and 18 bases lay between the germline ends. CDR3 sequence: CASTPSWFRGNQPQHF. CDR3 sequence (DNA): TGTGCCAGCACCCCCTCGTGGTTCCGGGGCAATCAGCCCCAGCATTTT.

J is TRBJ2-7 and V is TRBV6-1, with a tentative D call TRBD1 (6 bases). Trimming took off 5 bases at V and 4 bases at J, with 18 bases between the two ends. The CDR3 is 15 amino acids. CDR1 and CDR2 (germline): MNHNS, SASEGT. In DNA form, the CDR3 reads TGTGCCAGCAGTACCAGACAGGAGGTCGAGTACGAGCAGTACTTC. It is translated as CASSTRQEVEYEQYF.

This clone was seen just once. CDR3 nucleotides: TGTGCCAGCAGCCAAGAAAGCGGGGGGGCTATCAGCTCCTACAATGAGCAGTTCTTC. Its protein product is CASSQESGGAISSYNEQFF. The gene calls are TRBV4-2 and TRBJ2-1; 10 nucleotides align to TRBD2. Trimming at V came to 0 bases and at J to 0 bases, leaving 8 bases not matched to a gene. The CDR3 length is 19 residues. Looked up from germline, CDR1 is LGHNA and CDR2 is YNFKEQ.

This clone appeared once. This chain joins TRBV5-6 and TRBJ1-5; 9 bases are a match to TRBD1. There are 16 residues in the CDR3. The germline gives CDR1 SGHDT, CDR2 YYEEEE. Losses at the gene ends were 2 bases for V and 5 bases for J; bases not matched to a gene: 8. CDR3 loop: CASSLWGQGYYQPQHF. The CDR3 DNA reads TGTGCCAGCAGCTTATGGGGACAGGGCTACTATCAGCCCCAGCATTTT.